The T cell receptor (beta chain) under discussion was sequenced for a study of PD-1 blockade in classical Hodgkin lymphoma. General study results and limits: By C4D1 there was a significant rise in CD4+ TCR diversity but not in CD8+ TCR diversity. For complete responders, baseline diversity was comparable to that of newly diagnosed patients.

As to this clone: Its antigen is still unknown.

The assay was immunoSEQ multiplex PCR, and TCRdb's table has in-frame clones only and misses some. The sample lists 24,000 or so clones; about 86% were seen once. All patients relapsed after autologous stem cell transplantation, and brentuximab vedotin exposure varied. CDR3 size: 15 residues. CDR1 and CDR2 from the germline V gene are SNHLY and FYNNEI. The ends were cut back, 8 bases at V and 1 base at J, with 15 bases in the middle. This specimen consisted of peripheral blood mononuclear cells (PBMCs), obtained before the second cycle of nivolumab. The V and J genes are TRBV2 and TRBJ1-5; D is possibly TRBD1 (6 bases). The source of this sequence is a human donor with classical Hodgkin lymphoma. The CDR3 coding sequence is TGTGCCAGCGGAACAGGGAGAGCAAGCAATCAGCCCCAGCATTTT. Translating gives CASGTGRASNQPQHF.